This TCR beta chain emerged from a study of T cells in Graves' hyperthyroidism and ophthalmopathy (dated by TCRdb to the late 2010s). General notes on the study: Peripheral blood samples were taken at the time of initial diagnosis, prior to any treatment. The study also compared thyroid tissue and blood T-cell repertoires from several Graves' hyperthyroidism patients. The roughly 99 discovery patients were divided at random into training and test sets in a 7:3 ratio. Once sampling was done, hyperthyroidism patients were given methimazole at a starting dose of 30 mg daily, whereas ophthalmopathy patients were given high-dose intravenous methylprednisolone. Prospective prediction of ophthalmopathy was tested in an independent validation cohort of approximately 19 hyperthyroidism patients and some 17 patients who later progressed to ophthalmopathy. To identify distinguishing TCR V-J signatures, a discovery cohort of some 100 patients was used, comprising 43 with Graves' ophthalmopathy and around 60 with stable Graves' hyperthyroidism. The paper reports TCR Vbeta CDR3 sequencing of over 130 peripheral blood samples: around 41 ophthalmopathy, fewer than 85 hyperthyroidism and about 17 progressor patients. On the study overall, not on this receptor specifically: In cross-validation, a model built on a 13 V-J signature told ophthalmopathy apart from stable hyperthyroidism with approximately 90% sensitivity and around 83% specificity, and in testing the same model reached 80%/75%. No statistical method was used to set the sample size in advance, and investigators knew the group allocation. Most expanded thyroid clonotypes (frequency above 0.001) were also found in blood, which suggests that blood repertoires may mirror thyroid immune responses. In validation, the model predicted progression to ophthalmopathy a median of about 6 months before onset, with over 60% sensitivity and roughly 77% specificity.

This clonotype was counted at least ten times. Its binding antigen is unknown. Within one base of it there is no much larger clone, and no base qualities were kept. Amplification of TCR beta CDR3 regions was carried out from RNA transcripts. The first round of RT-PCR for the TCR CDR3 was performed with the HTBI primer set and the Qiagen OneStep RT-PCR kit. A second multiplex PCR round built the libraries, followed by size selection and purification. The libraries were sequenced on an Illumina HiSeq2000 using paired-end 100 bp reads. The original pipeline was this. SOAPnuke was used to process the raw data, removing reads that contained adapters or uncalled bases, had a mean Phred below 15, or lacked an exact match to the constant primer or identifier. High-quality paired reads were merged using COPE v1.2.5, and each unique nucleotide sequence was defined as a clonotype. MiTCR v1.1 was used to align the clonotypes against IMGT TRBV, TRBD and TRBJ reference segments. The analysis included only V-J combinations with a frequency above 0.0001, which together covered over 98% of the repertoires. The TCS score was defined as F50 (clonal expansion) divided by E x V (chaos), with BLOSUM62-based TCRdist calculated between CDR3 peptides within each V-J. Welch's t-statistics and random forest reduced several hundred V-J features to 13, which were used in a naive Bayes classifier (R e1071). TCRdb trimmed the raw reads at Q25, called clones with MiXCR and kept productive beta chains. Rows are unified per CDR3 protein, each entry keeping the most common DNA and genes. V and J calls and clone size were set by TCRdb, not the authors. The sample table lists approximately 400,000 distinct CDR3 sequences, 15% of them with a count of one. The ten largest clones capture around a third of the sample.

Here V drops 5 bases and J drops 3 bases, and the junction holds 6 bases not matched to any gene. Counted from cysteine to phenylalanine, this CDR3 has 16 amino acids. The kept DNA is CDR3 alone, 48 bases in frame from the first base. CDR1 and CDR2, looked up from the germline V gene, are MNHNS and SASEGT. A patient counted as having stable Graves' hyperthyroidism if no progression to ophthalmopathy occurred over 18 months of follow-up. Hyperthyroidism patients were newly diagnosed, with disease duration under 2 months, and aged 18 to 65 years. Any patient with an uncontrolled infection, another autoimmune disease, pregnancy or lactation was excluded. Diagnoses relied on clinical symptoms, serum thyroxine and TRAb, thyroid ultrasound and orbital computed tomography. PBMCs were isolated from more than 9 ml of fresh peripheral blood by Ficoll-Paque density gradient centrifugation. Trizol reagent was used to extract total RNA, and RNA quality was then checked on an Agilent 2100 Bioanalyzer.

This TCR was recovered from a woman aged 25-40 years with Graves' hyperthyroidism. The chain is encoded by TRBV6-1 joined to TRBJ1-5; 11 central bases correspond to TRBD1. Specimen: blood. The CDR3 corresponds to CASSPRDRGNNQPQHF. In nucleotides, the sequence is TGTGCCAGCAGTCCCAGGGACAGGGGGAACAATCAGCCCCAGCATTTT.